A single sample gave rise to the 2 T cell receptor beta chains below, sequenced in a study of T-cell reconstitution after alpha-beta-depleted transplantation in children. TCRbeta library preparation incorporated unique molecular identifiers. Each CDR3 protein gets one entry after TCRdb re-called the PCR reads with MiXCR. The sample holds 120,000 to 150,000 distinct CDR3 sequences, roughly 9% seen once. Source: PBMCs, mostly from graft donor cells, taken 180 days after TCRalphabeta/CD19-depleted stem cell transplant. These receptors were collected from a female patient between 2 and 15 years old who had a stem cell transplant for congenital amegakaryocytic thrombocytopenia, so the T cells may come from the graft donor.

In its sample, this clonotype was seen many times. The chain has TRBV7-2 and TRBJ1-5; possibly TRBD1 for D (6 bases). The CDR3 has 14 amino acids. Trimming cost V 5 bases and J 2 bases, with 10 bases left between them. Germline loops: CDR1 SGHTA, CDR2 FQGNSA. CDR3 region: CASSPRTGNQPQHF. The CDR3 nucleotides read TGTGCCAGCAGCCCGAGGACAGGCAATCAGCCCCAGCATTTT.

There are many counts of this clonotype. The genes are TRBV28 and TRBJ2-7, with D possibly called TRBD1 or TRBD2 (5 bases each). The CDR3 length is 13 residues. Per the germline V gene, CDR1 is MDHEN and CDR2 is SYDVKM. V was pared by 5 bases and J by 1 base, with 9 bases between. CDR3 bases: TGTGCCAGCAGTCAATGGGGGTCCTACGAGCAGTACTTC. This sequence encodes CASSQWGSYEQYF.